This TCR beta chain was retrieved from a study of blood T cell repertoires in COVID-19. Study-wide background: Both acute and convalescent COVID-19 samples were obtained from the United States, Italy and Spain. In each case, the material was cDNA or gDNA derived from T cells, B-cell-depleted T cells, or PBMCs.

With 2 bases removed from V and 1 base from J, the gap between germline ends came to 7 bases. The germline V gene encodes CDR1 SGHDT and CDR2 YYEEEE. The CDR3 contains 13 residues. In the original processing: Nucleated cell counts were estimated from reference gene primer amplification. TCRdb's table, derived via immunoSEQ multiplex PCR, lists solely in-frame clones and lacks some. From that table come the V and J calls and clone size; the DNA was used to work out D and trimming. The table shows 15,000 to 20,000 clones, with roughly four fifths occurring only once. This clone was counted once. Input material: peripheral blood. This clonotype originated in a woman aged 65 to 85 with active COVID-19. This chain connects TRBV5-6 to TRBJ2-7; D gene uncertain. CDR3 amino acids: CASSLVASYEQYF. The CDR3 nucleotides are TGTGCCAGCAGCTTAGTGGCATCCTACGAGCAGTACTTC.